The 15 T cell receptor beta chains below all came from one sample that was sequenced in a study of T cell responses to AZD1222 COVID-19 vaccine. Libraries were prepared by immunoSEQ multiplex PCR; TCRdb keeps only in-frame clonotypes and omits some of them. The sample shows about 120,000 clones, roughly nine tenths of them seen only once. The starting material was peripheral blood, obtained on day 0 of AZD1222 vaccination. These receptor sequences come from an adult in good health.

The V gene is TRBV11-2, the J gene TRBJ2-5, with TRBD1 matching 9 bases. CDR1 SGHAT and CDR2 FQNNGV come from the germline V gene. V lost 4 bases to trimming and J lost 4 bases; unmatched junction nucleotides: 7. CDR3 length: 15 amino acids. This CDR3 is CASSYTGGGGETQYF. CDR3 coding DNA: TGTGCCAGCAGCTATACAGGGGGCGGAGGAGAGACCCAGTACTTC. The complete variable domain, with remaining parts taken from reference TRBV11-2 and TRBJ2-5, reads EAGVAQSPRYKIIEKRQSVAFWCNPISGHATLYWYQQILGQGPKLLIQFQNNGVVDDSQLPKDRFSAERLKGVDSTLKIQPAKLEDSAVYLCASSYTGGGGETQYFGPGTRLLVL.

The genes are TRBV6-5 and TRBJ2-3; D call uncertain. In germline, CDR1 is MNHEY, CDR2 SVGAGI. V was trimmed by 6 bases and J by 5 bases, leaving 9 bases between them. The CDR3 sequence is 12 residues long. The CDR3 region is CASSPSGDTQYF. DNA for the CDR3: TGTGCCAGCAGCCCCTCTGGAGATACGCAGTATTTT.

V is TRBV14 and J is TRBJ1-5, with D hard to call. The V gene lost 4 bases and the J gene lost 6 bases, with 10 bases spanning the gap. The CDR3 extends over 13 amino acids. Germline CDR1 is SGHDN and CDR2 is FVKESK. For the CDR3, the DNA is TGTGCCAGCAGCCCCTCCCCCGGTCAGCCCCAGCATTTT. It specifies CASSPSPGQPQHF.

As concerns this clone: Other nucleotide sequences from this sample produce the same CDR3. V is TRBV6-1 and J is TRBJ1-1; 9 bases align to TRBD1. The CDR3 sequence is 13 residues long. V shed 1 base, J shed 10 bases, and the junction held 4 bases outside the gene matches. Germline V gives CDR1 MNHNS, CDR2 SASEGT. The CDR3 loop reads CASSEDNRGRAFF. The CDR3 DNA is TGTGCCAGCAGTGAAGACAACAGGGGGCGAGCTTTCTTT.

V usage is TRBV18 and J usage is TRBJ1-2; TRBD1 matches 7 bases. Germline V gene data show CDR1 as KGHSH and CDR2 as LQKENI. CDR3 length: 13 amino acids. The ends lost 4 bases at V and 6 bases at J; junction bases unmatched: 5. DNA of the CDR3: TGTGCCAGCTCACTCCGACAGGGAGATGGCTACACCTTC. Its translation is CASSLRQGDGYTF.

The rearrangement uses TRBV6-1 and TRBJ1-2; D possibly corresponds to TRBD1 (6 bases). The CDR3 extends over 16 amino acids. Trimming removed 0 bases from V and 8 bases from J, with 19 bases in between. Germline V gene sequence: CDR1 MNHNS, CDR2 SASEGT. The CDR3 protein is CASSEAPTGFSVGYTF. Written as DNA, the CDR3 is TGTGCCAGCAGTGAAGCCCCGACAGGTTTCTCTGTGGGCTACACCTTC.

The chain joins TRBV28 to TRBJ1-2; TRBD1 agrees at 7 bases. The CDR3 contains 11 residues. CDR1 MDHEN and CDR2 SYDVKM come from the germline V gene. Unmatched junction bases numbered 3, after V lost 7 bases and J lost 7 bases. CDR3 sequence reads: CASNTGVGYTF. Written as DNA, the CDR3 is TGTGCCAGCAATACAGGGGTTGGCTACACCTTC.

The chain has TRBV29-1 and TRBJ2-3, with 7 bases that match TRBD2. The V gene's germline CDR1 is SQVTM and CDR2 ANQGSEA. This CDR3 contains 15 residues. V lost 4 bases, J lost 0 bases, and 7 bases stayed unmatched. The CDR3 DNA reads TGCAGCGTTGGGGGAGGGGCCCTTAGCACAGATACGCAGTATTTT. Protein: CSVGGGALSTDTQYF.

This chain links TRBV5-1 with TRBJ1-2; D perhaps matches TRBD1 (6 bases). CDR3 length: 12 residues. Germline CDR1 reads SGHRS; CDR2 reads YFSETQ. V dropped 7 bases and J dropped 8 bases, with 15 bases sitting between them. This CDR3 reads CASQDSTMGYTF. CDR3 coding DNA: TGCGCCAGCCAGGACAGCACTATGGGCTACACCTTC.

The rearrangement uses TRBV7-2 and TRBJ1-2, with D possibly TRBD1 on 5 matching bases. The germline V gene encodes CDR1 SGHTA and CDR2 FQGNSA. Between the trimmed V and J ends, which lost 8 bases and 6 bases, there was a span of 19 bases. This CDR3 region has 14 residues. CDR3 amino acids: CASQSAGRLDGYTF. The CDR3 nucleotides read TGTGCCAGCCAAAGCGCGGGGCGTCTTGATGGCTACACCTTC.

The rearrangement uses TRBV29-1 and TRBJ1-2, with a tentative D call TRBD1 (5 bases). With 4 bases removed from V and 5 bases from J, the gap between germline ends came to 17 bases. Germline V lookup: CDR1 SQVTM, CDR2 ANQGSEA. The CDR3 is made up of 14 amino acids. In nucleotides, the CDR3 is TGCAGCGTTGGGGGATGGGGACCGGGGTATGGCTACACCTTC. This sequence encodes CSVGGWGPGYGYTF.

The V call is TRBV29-1, the J call TRBJ1-4, with TRBD1 as a possible D gene (6 bases). The CDR3 covers 12 residues. Looked up from germline, CDR1 is SQVTM and CDR2 is ANQGSEA. Trimming stripped 0 bases from V and 10 bases from J, with 9 bases between. CDR3 coding DNA: TGCAGCGTTGAAGAGGGGGGCGGAAAACTGTTTTTT. As protein: CSVEEGGGKLFF.

The rearrangement uses TRBV13 and TRBJ1-6; perhaps TRBD1 as D (6 bases). V was cut by 1 base and J by 9 bases, with 16 bases left in between. Germline CDR1 and CDR2: PRHDT and FYEKMQ (reference sequence). The CDR3 has 16 amino acids. CDR3 loop: CASSLESVQGRSPLHF. DNA for the CDR3: TGTGCCAGCAGCTTAGAATCGGTGCAGGGGCGTTCACCCCTCCACTTT.

The V gene is TRBV12-3 or TRBV12-4, the J gene TRBJ2-5; possible D gene TRBD2, 5 bases. The CDR3 is 12 amino acids. V lost 9 bases and J 5 bases, leaving 13 bases between the germline ends. As DNA, the CDR3 is TGTGCCAGTTCACTTACGGGGGAGACCCAGTACTTC. It yields the protein CASSLTGETQYF.

The chain employs TRBV6-5 and TRBJ1-1, with TRBD1 identical over 7 bases. V shed 6 bases, J shed 1 base, and the junction held 5 bases outside the gene matches. The germline gives CDR1 MNHEY, CDR2 SVGAGI. The CDR3 contains 14 residues. As DNA, the CDR3 is TGTGCCAGCAGCTGGGACAGAGCGAACACTGAAGCTTTCTTT. Translation: CASSWDRANTEAFF.